This entry is about one T cell receptor beta chain. Its specific antigen is unknown. No much larger clone exists at a distance of one base, and base qualities are not known. The CDR3 starts with the cysteine, ends with the phenylalanine, and has 14 residues. The CDR3 DNA has 42 bases and is translated from base 1. CDR1 SNHLY and CDR2 FYNNEI are derived from the germline V gene. At the junction V is shortened by 4 bases and J by 3 bases; bases outside the gene matches: 4. At one collaborating source in Seattle, patients were enrolled during active infection and were followed longitudinally through the course of disease. Whole blood was collected in K2EDTA tubes by collaborating institutions according to the institutions' own protocols. For TCRbeta analysis, collaborator samples were shipped as frozen whole blood, as isolated PBMCs, or as DNA extracted from either sample type. These data originate in a study of blood T cell repertoires in COVID-19 (dated by TCRdb to about 2020). Study-level background: Samples covering the acute and convalescent phases of COVID-19 were provided by collaborators in the United States, Italy and Spain. The material from the prospective study consisted of cDNA or gDNA derived from T cells, B-cell-depleted T cells, or PBMCs. Subjects who had been exposed to COVID-19, were actively infected with it, or had recovered from it provided the deeply sampled blood TCRbeta repertoires that made up the dataset. A freely available public database, intended as a resource for researchers studying the immune response to SARS-CoV-2, is where the repertoires were released. Samples were obtained from the ongoing ImmuneRACE study (first 160 participants) and from some 1,300 subjects provided by 6 global collaborators. Nearly every sample came with metadata listing a de-identified subject ID, COVID-19 status, age in years and sex. Where HLA class I and class II types were available, the types were taken from metadata supplied by the sample provider, not from assay-based typing. On the study overall, not on this receptor specifically: The amount of clinical and demographic metadata varied by source and participant and was provided uncurated.

The immunoSEQ Assay, a bias-controlled multiplex PCR, was used to amplify TCRbeta CDR3 regions from genomic DNA. In the source study's methods: The number of nucleated cells in each sample was estimated by amplification of reference gene primers within the assay. Sequence reads were collapsed and filtered to measure the absolute abundance of every unique TCRbeta CDR3 rearrangement. Productive Simpson clonality was computed per sample as the square root of Simpson's diversity index over productive rearrangements. Imported from immuneACCESS, the table was reduced by TCRdb to in-frame sequences with V and J called. These copies leave out some clones; in studies compared against another copy, an unresolved V gene accounts for under half, and the cause of the remainder is not known. Clone size and V and J calls were adopted from that table, with D and trimming inferred from the DNA. For this sample there are about 350,000 clones; 65% to 90% appear just once. Under 8.5% of the sample belongs to the ten largest clones.

Sequencing was done on a sample of peripheral blood. The chain joins TRBV2 to TRBJ1-1; 8 bases in the junction line up with TRBD1. The origin of this receptor is a woman aged 60-75 years with COVID-19, enrolled during active disease. In nucleotide form, the sequence is TGTGCCAGCAGTGGGGTGACAGGGGACACTGAAGCTTTCTTT. Its product reads: CASSGVTGDTEAFF.